This is a list of T cell receptor beta chains from one sample in a study of T cell responses to AZD1222 COVID-19 vaccine. This table comes from immunoSEQ multiplex PCR, and its TCRdb copy is limited to in-frame clones, with some not included. Here the sample spans 140,000 to 150,000 clones, 93% being singletons. This material consisted of peripheral blood, taken on day 0 of AZD1222 vaccination. The source is an adult in good health. CDR3s include the opening cysteine and the closing phenylalanine or tryptophan. The order of the fields is J gene, V gene, clone size, D gene, CDR3 protein, CDR3 DNA. A D gene is named only where the DNA matches it firmly. Size values are once, few and many counts, or a class for expanded clones, and some rows have none.

TRBJ1-5 TRBV19 . . CASSIVYRDGQPQHF TGTGCCAGTAGTATAGTTTACAGGGACGGGCAGCCCCAGCATTTT
TRBJ2-1 TRBV29-1 . . CSVAGTYNEQFF TGCAGCGTTGCCGGTACGTACAATGAGCAGTTCTTC
TRBJ2-1 TRBV6-1 . . CASSEEPHEQFF TGTGCCAGCAGTGAAGAGCCACATGAGCAGTTCTTC
TRBJ2-1 TRBV12-5 . TRBD2 CASGLARLAEQFF TGTGCTAGTGGTTTGGCGAGACTAGCGGAGCAGTTCTTC
TRBJ1-6 TRBV25-1 . . CASSEEGRWGNSPLHF TGTGCCAGCAGTGAAGAGGGGAGGTGGGGGAATTCACCCCTCCACTTT
TRBJ1-1 TRBV5-1 . . CASSPLGGGGNTEAFF TGCGCCAGCAGCCCCCTGGGTGGGGGTGGGAACACTGAAGCTTTCTTT
TRBJ2-7 TRBV12-3/TRBV12-4 . . CASSLLQGNEQYF TGTGCCAGCAGTTTGCTACAGGGTAACGAGCAGTACTTC
TRBJ1-2 TRBV2 . TRBD1 CASTDGNRDRGLGYTF TGTGCCAGCACCGATGGGAACCGGGACAGGGGATTAGGCTACACCTTC
TRBJ2-4 TRBV18 . . CASSRNRELGNIQYF TGTGCCAGCTCAAGGAACAGGGAGTTGGGAAACATTCAGTACTTC
TRBJ2-5 TRBV2 . TRBD1 CASSADRDETQYF TGTGCCAGCAGTGCGGACAGGGACGAGACCCAGTACTTC
TRBJ2-5 TRBV3-1/TRBV3-2 . . CASSQDRHETQYF TGTGCCAGCAGCCAAGATCGACACGAGACCCAGTACTTC
TRBJ2-3 TRBV10-3 . . CATTALEGATDTQYF TGTGCCACCACCGCGCTGGAGGGGGCGACAGATACGCAGTATTTT
TRBJ2-2 TRBV6-4 . TRBD2 CASSPGTSGRGTGELFF TGTGCCAGCAGTCCCGGGACTAGCGGGAGAGGCACCGGGGAGCTGTTTTTT
TRBJ2-7 TRBV11-2 . . CASSLDVISYEQYF TGTGCCAGCAGCTTAGATGTCATCTCCTACGAGCAGTACTTC
TRBJ2-7 TRBV27 . TRBD1 CASSSGQGPEQYF TGTGCCAGCAGTTCGGGACAGGGGCCCGAGCAGTACTTC
TRBJ1-5 TRBV2 . . CASSEGGRLYQPQHF TGTGCCAGCAGTGAGGGTGGGAGACTTTATCAGCCCCAGCATTTT
TRBJ1-3 TRBV3-1/TRBV3-2 . . CASSQPGMVTIYF TGTGCCAGCAGCCAACCGGGGATGGTCACCATATATTTT
TRBJ2-2 TRBV11-2 . TRBD2 CASSSQRLAGGTGELFF TGTGCCAGCAGCTCTCAACGACTAGCGGGAGGAACCGGGGAGCTGTTTTTT
TRBJ2-1 TRBV24-1 . TRBD2 CATSDTLAGADEQFF TGTGCCACCAGTGATACCCTAGCGGGAGCGGATGAGCAGTTCTTC
TRBJ2-3 TRBV27 once TRBD2 CASSLLGTRGTDTQYF TGTGCCAGCAGTCTTCTCGGGACTAGGGGCACAGATACGCAGTATTTT
TRBJ1-2 TRBV3-1/TRBV3-2 once TRBD1 CASSQDPTGSSGYTF TGTGCCAGCAGCCAAGACCCGACAGGGTCCTCTGGCTACACCTTC
TRBJ2-1 TRBV11-2 once . CASSPVRGRYNEQFF TGTGCCAGCAGCCCAGTACGGGGACGATACAATGAGCAGTTCTTC
TRBJ2-7 TRBV30 . TRBD1 CAWSAFPGQIYEQYF TGTGCCTGGAGTGCGTTCCCGGGACAGATCTACGAGCAGTACTTC
TRBJ1-1 TRBV7-9 . . CASSSISGTEAFF TGTGCCAGCAGCTCGATATCCGGGACAGAAGCTTTCTTT
TRBJ2-5 TRBV28 . . CASTFGGGGETQYF TGTGCCAGCACTTTTGGGGGAGGAGGCGAGACCCAGTACTTC
TRBJ2-7 TRBV7-8 . . CASSLERASYEQYF TGTGCCAGCAGCTTGGAAAGGGCATCCTACGAGCAGTACTTC
TRBJ2-2 TRBV5-1 . TRBD2 CASSRTSANTGELFF TGCGCCAGCAGTAGGACTAGCGCGAACACCGGGGAGCTGTTTTTT
TRBJ2-1 TRBV24-1 few . CATSDWGVDEQFF TGTGCCACCAGTGATTGGGGGGTGGATGAGCAGTTCTTC
TRBJ1-6 TRBV7-8 . . CASSFSSSPLHF TGTGCCAGCAGCTTTTCTTCTTCACCCCTCCACTTT
TRBJ1-1 TRBV6-2/TRBV6-3 . TRBD1 CASSRTQGANTEAFF TGTGCCAGCAGCCGAACACAGGGGGCGAACACTGAAGCTTTCTTT
TRBJ2-2 TRBV29-1 . . CSVERPTGPGELFF TGCAGCGTTGAAAGACCGACGGGACCCGGGGAGCTGTTTTTT
TRBJ1-1 TRBV12-3/TRBV12-4 . . CASSDSLNTEAFF TGTGCCAGCAGTGACAGCCTAAACACTGAAGCTTTCTTT
TRBJ1-1 TRBV20-1 . . CSASHPNYYTEAFF TGCAGTGCTAGTCACCCTAACTACTACACTGAAGCTTTCTTT
TRBJ1-6 TRBV28 . . CASSSETVDGSPLHF TGTGCCAGCAGTTCTGAGACAGTTGATGGGTCACCCCTCCACTTT
TRBJ1-4 TRBV27 . TRBD1 CASSPGRDSTNEKLFF TGTGCCAGCAGTCCCGGGCGGGACAGCACTAATGAAAAACTGTTTTTT
TRBJ1-3 TRBV5-1 . . CASSFGGGSGNTIYF TGCGCCAGCAGCTTCGGGGGAGGGAGCGGAAACACCATATATTTT
TRBJ1-6 TRBV19 . TRBD1 CASRLDRDNSPLHF TGTGCCAGTAGGTTGGACAGGGATAATTCACCCCTCCACTTT